This entry lists 26 T cell receptor beta chains sequenced from one sample in a study of blood T cell repertoires in COVID-19. Generated by immunoSEQ multiplex PCR, the TCRdb table keeps only in-frame clones and is missing some. In the table there are around 140,000 clones, 88% of which are singletons. Input material: peripheral blood. Source of these receptors: a man aged 65 to 79 with active COVID-19.

The rearrangement joins TRBV7-6 to TRBJ2-1; TRBD1 matches at 9 bases. Looked up from germline, CDR1 is SGHVS and CDR2 is FNYEAQ. The CDR3 consists of 16 residues. Trimming took 5 bases from V and 5 from J; bases not matched to a gene: 10. The CDR3 reads CASSPTGGVADNEQFF. In nucleotides, the CDR3 is TGTGCCAGCAGCCCGACAGGGGGTGTGGCGGACAATGAGCAGTTCTTC. The complete variable domain, with remaining parts taken from reference TRBV7-6 and TRBJ2-1, reads GAGVSQSPRYKVTKRGQDVALRCDPISGHVSLYWYRQALGQGPEFLTYFNYEAQQDKSGLPNDRFSAERPEGSISTLTIQRTEQRDSAMYRCASSPTGGVADNEQFFGPGTRLTVL.

The chain employs TRBV7-6 and TRBJ2-5, with 15 bases identical to TRBD2. The CDR3 extends over 17 amino acids. The ends lost 5 bases at V and 2 bases at J; junction bases unmatched: 6. Germline loops: CDR1 SGHVS, CDR2 FNYEAQ. CDR3 in amino acids: CASSLGGLAGGQETQYF. CDR3 in DNA: TGTGCCAGCAGCCTCGGCGGACTAGCGGGGGGGCAAGAGACCCAGTACTTC.

The chain combines TRBV5-4 with TRBJ1-5; 7 bases align to TRBD1. This CDR3 has 13 residues. The germline gives CDR1 SGHNT, CDR2 YYREEE (reference sequence). J was trimmed by 9 bases and V by 4 bases; bases with no gene match: 7. CDR3 nucleotides: TGTGCCAGCAGCCCCGACAGGGCTCGGCCCCAGCATTTT. Translating it yields CASSPDRARPQHF.

This chain connects TRBV6-5 to TRBJ2-2; D perhaps matches TRBD2 (6 bases). Germline CDR1 MNHEY, CDR2 SVGAGI. The CDR3 has 15 residues. Trimming removed 6 bases at V and 5 bases at J, with 16 bases between. CDR3: CASRAGGLGTGELFF. The CDR3 region has the DNA TGTGCCAGCAGGGCCGGAGGGCTCGGAACCGGGGAGCTGTTTTTT.

In regard to this clone: Other DNA sequences in the same sample also yield this CDR3. This chain joins TRBV6-2 or TRBV6-3 and TRBJ2-1, with 12 positions matching TRBD2. This CDR3 spans 16 amino acids. CDR1 is MNHEY and CDR2 is SVGEGT in the germline V gene. J was trimmed by 5 bases and V by 2 bases; bases with no gene match: 4. The CDR3 is CASSYPRLAGDNEQFF. The CDR3 DNA reads as TGTGCCAGCAGTTACCCCAGACTAGCGGGGGACAATGAGCAGTTCTTC.

This clone was picked up a small number of times. The chain uses TRBV7-2 and TRBJ1-2, with D possibly matching TRBD1 (6 bases). The V end was cut by 5 bases, the J end by 4 bases, with 11 bases between. The V gene's germline CDR1 is SGHTA and CDR2 FQGNSA. The CDR3 consists of 13 residues. The CDR3 spells CASSRGAGYGYTF. The CDR3 DNA is TGTGCCAGCAGCCGGGGGGCTGGCTATGGCTACACCTTC.

The chain joins TRBV27 to TRBJ1-2; weak D call: TRBD1 (5 bases). Germline V gives CDR1 MNHEY, CDR2 SMNVEV (reference sequence). The CDR3 is 12 amino acids. Deletions cut 5 bases from V and 7 bases from J, with 11 bases between. CDR3 nucleotides: TGTGCCAGCAGTCCTCCCGGGGGTGGCTACACCTTC. It is translated as CASSPPGGGYTF.

The V and J genes are TRBV7-3 and TRBJ2-6, with D possibly being TRBD1 (5 bases). The CDR3 spans 16 residues. V was pared by 6 bases and J by 0 bases, with 12 bases between. CDR1 and CDR2 from the germline V gene are SGHTA and FQGTGA. The CDR3 loop reads CASSQTGDSGANVLTF. The CDR3 DNA sequence: TGTGCCAGCAGTCAAACAGGTGACTCTGGGGCCAACGTCCTGACTTTC. Full variable domain (outside the CDR3, taken from reference TRBV7-3 and TRBJ2-6): GAGVSQTPSNKVTEKGKYVELRCDPISGHTALYWYRQSLGQGPEFLIYFQGTGAADDSGLPNDRFFAVRPEGSVSTLKIQRTERGDSAVYLCASSQTGDSGANVLTFGAGSRLTVL.

The rearrangement uses TRBV13 and TRBJ2-3, with 11 bases identical to TRBD2. V was clipped by 1 base and J by 6 bases; unmatched bases: 18. This CDR3 comprises 20 residues. Germline V gene lookup returns CDR1 PRHDT and CDR2 FYEKMQ (reference sequence). The CDR3: CASSLEGTRLAGLPEDTQYF. DNA for the CDR3: TGTGCCAGCAGCTTAGAGGGAACCCGACTAGCGGGACTACCGGAGGATACGCAGTATTTT.

This clone has just one count. V is TRBV9 and J is TRBJ1-5; 7 bases agree with TRBD1. The CDR3 is 15 amino acids. The J segment lost 3 bases and the V segment lost 0 bases, leaving 3 bases of the junction unmatched. Germline V gene sequence: CDR1 SGDLS, CDR2 YYNGEE. This chain's CDR3 is CASSVGGQSNQPQHF. The CDR3 DNA is TGTGCCAGCAGCGTAGGGGGACAGTCCAATCAGCCCCAGCATTTT. Full variable domain (remainder filled in from reference TRBV9 and TRBJ1-5): DSGVTQTPKHLITATGQRVTLRCSPRSGDLSVYWYQQSLDQGLQFLIQYYNGEERAKGNILERFSAQQFPDLHSELNLSSLELGDSALYFCASSVGGQSNQPQHFGDGTRLSIL.

This CDR3 is CASSLRDSNYGYTF. In nucleotides, the CDR3 is TGTGCCAGCAGCCTCCGGGACAGTAACTATGGCTACACCTTC. The J gene is TRBJ1-2, the V gene TRBV13, with 7 bases aligning to TRBD1. Germline CDR1 and CDR2: PRHDT and FYEKMQ (reference sequence). The CDR3 is 14 amino acids. V lost 5 bases, J lost 1 base, and 4 bases stayed unmatched.

This rearrangement joins TRBV5-4 to TRBJ2-3; 8 bases fit TRBD1. This CDR3 contains 14 residues. The germline V gene encodes CDR1 SGHNT and CDR2 YYREEE (reference sequence). J gave up 5 bases and V 2 bases, and 4 bases lay outside the gene matches. The CDR3 DNA reads TGTGCCAGCAGCTTTAGGGACAGGCTAGATACGCAGTATTTT. Translated: CASSFRDRLDTQYF.

This clone was seen only once. The chain combines TRBV2 with TRBJ1-5; 7 nucleotides line up with TRBD1. The CDR3 totals 15 residues. Germline CDR1 reads SNHLY; CDR2 reads FYNNEI. Trimming at V came to 5 bases and at J to 0 bases, leaving 4 bases not matched to a gene. CDR3 sequence: CASSTQGISNQPQHF. CDR3 in DNA: TGTGCCAGCAGTACACAGGGGATTAGCAATCAGCCCCAGCATTTT.

The CDR3 DNA sequence: TGTGCCAGCAGTTTAGGGCTAGCGCACGACAATGAGCAGTTCTTC. Protein product: CASSLGLAHDNEQFF. J is TRBJ2-1 and V is TRBV28; a possible D gene is TRBD2 (6 bases). The CDR3 is 15 amino acids. Germline V gene lookup returns CDR1 MDHEN and CDR2 SYDVKM. V lost 2 bases, J lost 5 bases, and 13 bases lay in between.

The J gene is TRBJ1-3, the V gene TRBV28, with TRBD1 matching 7 bases. The CDR3 runs to 15 residues. Germline V gene data show CDR1 as MDHEN and CDR2 as SYDVKM. Trimming cost V 4 bases and J 4 bases; bases outside gene matches: 7. CDR3 nucleotide sequence: TGTGCCAGCAGTTGGAGGGGGCGCTCCGGAAACACCATATATTTT. Translating it yields CASSWRGRSGNTIYF. The whole variable domain, filled in from reference TRBV28 and TRBJ1-3, reads DVKVTQSSRYLVKRTGEKVFLECVQDMDHENMFWYRQDPGLGLRLIYFSYDVKMKEKGDIPEGYSVSREKKERFSLILESASTNQTSMYLCASSWRGRSGNTIYFGEGSWLTVV.

The gene calls are TRBV11-2 and TRBJ2-7; 7 nucleotides line up with TRBD2. With V trimmed by 3 bases and J by 7 bases, 15 bases remained unmatched. The CDR3 contains 16 residues. CDR1 and CDR2 from the germline V gene are SGHAT and FQNNGV. This CDR3 is CASSFVERGLGGEQYF. CDR3 DNA sequence: TGTGCCAGCAGCTTCGTGGAGCGGGGACTCGGGGGGGAGCAGTACTTC.

The chain combines TRBV4-2 with TRBJ1-6; 9 positions agree with TRBD1. Germline lookup yields CDR1 LGHNA and CDR2 YNFKEQ. The CDR3 extends over 16 amino acids. Trimming removed 1 base from V and 10 bases from J; junction bases left unmatched: 8. The CDR3 here is CASSQAGGQGRSPLHF. Here the CDR3 DNA reads TGTGCCAGCAGCCAAGCGGGGGGACAGGGACGGTCACCCCTCCACTTT.

The V call is TRBV18, the J call TRBJ2-7; the D gene is possibly TRBD2 (6 bases). This CDR3 is built from 15 residues. V shed 1 base and J shed 3 bases, with 13 bases lying between them. Germline V gives CDR1 KGHSH, CDR2 LQKENI. The CDR3 sequence is CASSPRGRNDYEQYF. The CDR3 bases are TGTGCCAGCTCACCACGGGGGAGGAACGACTACGAGCAGTACTTC.

This clone was counted once. J is TRBJ2-2 and V is TRBV11-2; 13 bases fit TRBD2. Germline V CDR1 and CDR2: SGHAT, FQNNGV. This CDR3 region has 18 residues. V was pared by 1 base and J by 4 bases, with 6 bases of the junction left unmatched. The CDR3: CASSLVGLAGPVTGELFF. CDR3 sequence (DNA): TGTGCCAGCAGCTTAGTGGGACTAGCGGGGCCCGTCACCGGGGAGCTGTTTTTT.

J is TRBJ1-1 and V is TRBV30; D is perhaps TRBD1 (6 bases). V was pared by 3 bases and J by 0 bases, with 11 bases between. The CDR3 runs to 14 residues. Germline V gene sequence: CDR1 GTSNPN, CDR2 SVGIG (reference sequence). CDR3 nucleotide sequence: TGTGCCTGGAGAAAGGGGGTGATGAACACTGAAGCTTTCTTT. Amino acids: CAWRKGVMNTEAFF.

V gene TRBV5-6 combines with J gene TRBJ2-5; a possible D gene is TRBD1 (6 bases). This CDR3 contains 16 residues. The V and J ends lost 4 bases and 0 bases respectively, with 16 bases between them. Per germline, CDR1 SGHDT and CDR2 YYEEEE. Here the CDR3 DNA reads TGTGCCAGCAGCCTTCAGGACAGTGTGTACCAAGAGACCCAGTACTTC. Translating it yields CASSLQDSVYQETQYF.

The chain is built from TRBV20-1 and TRBJ1-1; tentative D call: TRBD1 (5 bases). This CDR3 comprises 11 residues. Trimming cost V 2 bases and J 11 bases, with 12 bases left between them. Looked up from germline, CDR1 is DFQATT and CDR2 is SNEGSKA (reference sequence). This CDR3 is CSARTGHRAFF. For the CDR3, the DNA is TGCAGTGCTAGAACCGGCCACAGGGCTTTCTTT.

V gene TRBV7-9 combines with J gene TRBJ2-1; TRBD2 agrees at 8 bases. This CDR3 spans 16 amino acids. With 7 bases clipped from V and 1 base from J, the junction kept 9 bases outside the gene matches. Germline values: CDR1 SEHNR, CDR2 FQNEAQ (reference sequence). CDR3 sequence: CASNQREYLSYNEQFF. The CDR3 bases are TGTGCCAGCAACCAGCGGGAGTATTTGTCCTACAATGAGCAGTTCTTC.

The table lists this clone with a count of one. This chain uses TRBV11-2 with TRBJ2-7; D possibly corresponds to TRBD1 (6 bases). CDR1 is SGHAT, CDR2 FQNNGV, per germline. The CDR3 contains 13 residues. V was cut by 4 bases and J by 2 bases, with 9 bases left in between. CDR3 loop: CASSYGQTYEQYF. CDR3 DNA: TGTGCCAGCAGCTACGGACAGACCTACGAGCAGTACTTC.

This chain connects TRBV6-5 to TRBJ2-3; D might be TRBD2 (5 bases). Trimming removed 6 bases at V and 3 bases at J, with 10 bases between. This CDR3 comprises 13 residues. Per germline, CDR1 MNHEY and CDR2 SVGAGI. This CDR3 reads CASRRAGTDTQYF. Written as DNA, the CDR3 is TGTGCCAGCAGGAGGGCCGGGACAGATACGCAGTATTTT.

V and J are TRBV7-2 and TRBJ1-1; 8 bases are a match to TRBD1. Germline V CDR1 and CDR2: SGHTA, FQGNSA. There are 15 residues in the CDR3. V dropped 1 base and J dropped 5; count of bases not matched to a gene: 6. The CDR3 bases are TGTGCCAGCAGCTTAGGGGGATACAGGGGGACTGAAGCTTTCTTT. Translated, it gives CASSLGGYRGTEAFF.